This T cell receptor beta chain was identified during a study of blood T cells in healthy people across ages. Study results and limitations: Diversity estimates drawn from one million T cells were deemed underestimates.

This clonotype was detected only a few times. Its antigen is undetermined. Looked up from germline, CDR1 is MGHDK and CDR2 is SYGVNS. There are 15 residues in the CDR3. V lost 4 bases and J 7 bases, leaving 19 bases between the germline ends. A second PCR, run for about 7 to 11 cycles, used a sample-barcoded 5' primer plus a J-beta primer mix. TCRdb ran MiXCR on the 5' RACE reads and lists one entry per CDR3 protein. Of 800,000 to 1,000,000 distinct CDR3 sequences in the sample, about 44% were seen once. The chain couples TRBV25-1 to TRBJ1-2; D is perhaps TRBD1 (5 bases). What was sequenced was blood. The sequence was obtained from a man aged 25-40 years in good health. The CDR3 loop reads CASSAGDLEGAGYTF. CDR3 nucleotide sequence: TGTGCCAGCAGTGCGGGTGATTTAGAAGGGGCTGGCTACACCTTC.